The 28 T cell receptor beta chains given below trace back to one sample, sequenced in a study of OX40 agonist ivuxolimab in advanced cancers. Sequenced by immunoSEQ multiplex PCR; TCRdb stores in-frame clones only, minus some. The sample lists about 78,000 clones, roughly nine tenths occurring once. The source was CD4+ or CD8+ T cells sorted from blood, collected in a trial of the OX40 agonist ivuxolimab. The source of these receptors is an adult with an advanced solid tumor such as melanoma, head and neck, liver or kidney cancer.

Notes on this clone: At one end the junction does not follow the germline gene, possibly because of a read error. CDR3 amino acids: CASSAQETQYF. The CDR3 DNA sequence: TGTGCTAGCAGCGCCCAAGAGACCCAGTACTTC. This rearrangement joins TRBV7-7 to TRBJ2-5; the D is unclear. Germline-derived CDR1 and CDR2 are SSHAT and FNYEAQ (reference sequence). This CDR3 comprises 11 residues.

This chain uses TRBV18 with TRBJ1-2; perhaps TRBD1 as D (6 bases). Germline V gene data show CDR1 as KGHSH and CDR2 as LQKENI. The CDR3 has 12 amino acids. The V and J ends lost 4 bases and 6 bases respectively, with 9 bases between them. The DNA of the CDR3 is TGTGCCAGCTCACGGGACATCGATGGCTACACCTTC. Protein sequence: CASSRDIDGYTF.

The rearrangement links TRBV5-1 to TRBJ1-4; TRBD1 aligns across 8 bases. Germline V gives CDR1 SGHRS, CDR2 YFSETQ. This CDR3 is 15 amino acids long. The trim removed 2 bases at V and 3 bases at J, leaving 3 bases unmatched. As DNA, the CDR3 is TGCGCCAGCAGCTTTCTGGGACAGGCTAATGAAAAACTGTTTTTT. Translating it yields CASSFLGQANEKLFF.

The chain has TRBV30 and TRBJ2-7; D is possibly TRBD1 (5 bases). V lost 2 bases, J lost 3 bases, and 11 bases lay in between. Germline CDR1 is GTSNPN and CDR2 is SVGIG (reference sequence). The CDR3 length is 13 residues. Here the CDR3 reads CAWSRGLVYEQYF. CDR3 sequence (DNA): TGTGCCTGGAGTAGGGGCTTAGTCTACGAGCAGTACTTC.

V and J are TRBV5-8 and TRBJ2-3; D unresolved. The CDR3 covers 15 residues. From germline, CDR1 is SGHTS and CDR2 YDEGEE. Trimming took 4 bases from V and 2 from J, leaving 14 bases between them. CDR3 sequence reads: CASSVKGKVTDTQYF. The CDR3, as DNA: TGTGCCAGCAGCGTTAAGGGTAAAGTCACAGATACGCAGTATTTT. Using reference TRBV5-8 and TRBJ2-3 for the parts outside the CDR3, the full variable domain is EAGVTQSPTHLIKTRGQQATLRCSPISGHTSVYWYQQALGLGLQFLLWYDEGEERNRGNFPPRFSGRQFPNYSSELNVNALELEDSALYLCASSVKGKVTDTQYFGPGTRLTVL.

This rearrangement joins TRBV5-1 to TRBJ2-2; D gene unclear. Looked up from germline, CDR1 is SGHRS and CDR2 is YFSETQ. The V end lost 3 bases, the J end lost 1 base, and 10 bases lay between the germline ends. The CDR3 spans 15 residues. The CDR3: CASSSDLMNTGELFF. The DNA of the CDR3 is TGCGCCAGCAGCTCGGATCTAATGAACACCGGGGAGCTGTTTTTT.

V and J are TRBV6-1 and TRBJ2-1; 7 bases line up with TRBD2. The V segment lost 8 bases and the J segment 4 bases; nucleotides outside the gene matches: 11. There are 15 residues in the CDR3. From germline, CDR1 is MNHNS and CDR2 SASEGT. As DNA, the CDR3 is TGTGCCAGCTCGCGCCGGGACTACCGATACAATGAGCAGTTCTTC. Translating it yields CASSRRDYRYNEQFF.

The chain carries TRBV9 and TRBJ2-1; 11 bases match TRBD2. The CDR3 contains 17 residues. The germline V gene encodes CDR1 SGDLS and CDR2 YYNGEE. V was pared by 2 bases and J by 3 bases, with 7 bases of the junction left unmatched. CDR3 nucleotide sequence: TGTGCCAGCAGCGTCACTAGCGGGAGAACTCACTACAATGAGCAGTTCTTC. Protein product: CASSVTSGRTHYNEQFF.

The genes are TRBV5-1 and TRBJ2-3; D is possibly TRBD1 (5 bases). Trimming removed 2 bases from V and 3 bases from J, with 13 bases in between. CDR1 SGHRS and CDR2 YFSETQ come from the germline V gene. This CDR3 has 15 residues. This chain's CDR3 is CASSFGAAPTDTQYF. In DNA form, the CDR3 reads TGCGCCAGCAGCTTTGGGGCGGCCCCAACAGATACGCAGTATTTT.

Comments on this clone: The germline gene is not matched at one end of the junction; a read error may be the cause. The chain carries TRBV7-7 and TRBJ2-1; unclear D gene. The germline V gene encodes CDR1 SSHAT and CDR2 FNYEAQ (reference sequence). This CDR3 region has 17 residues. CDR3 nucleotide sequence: TGTGCTAGCAGCTTCGGGTCGGGTCTTGGATCCTACAATGAGCAGTTCTTC. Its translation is CASSFGSGLGSYNEQFF.

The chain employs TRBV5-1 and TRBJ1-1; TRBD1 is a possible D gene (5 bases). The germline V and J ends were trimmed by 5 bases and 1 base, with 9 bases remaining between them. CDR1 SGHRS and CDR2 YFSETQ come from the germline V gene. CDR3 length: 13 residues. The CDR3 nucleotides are TGCGCCAGCAGTGAACAGGAGAACACTGAAGCTTTCTTT. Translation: CASSEQENTEAFF.

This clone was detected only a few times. The CDR3: CATSRKSGLLDTEAFF. The CDR3 DNA is TGTGCCACCAGCAGGAAGTCGGGCTTATTGGACACTGAAGCTTTCTTT. V gene TRBV15 combines with J gene TRBJ1-1; D not certain. V was cut by 3 bases and J by 3 bases, with 17 bases left in between. This CDR3 is built from 16 residues. The germline V gene has CDR1 LNHNV and CDR2 YYDKDF (reference sequence).

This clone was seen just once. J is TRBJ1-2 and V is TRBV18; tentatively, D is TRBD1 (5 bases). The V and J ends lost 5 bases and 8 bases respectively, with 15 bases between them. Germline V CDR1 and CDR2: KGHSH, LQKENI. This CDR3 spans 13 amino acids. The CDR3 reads CASSTLTEAGYTF. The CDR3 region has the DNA TGTGCCAGCTCAACGTTGACAGAGGCGGGCTACACCTTC.

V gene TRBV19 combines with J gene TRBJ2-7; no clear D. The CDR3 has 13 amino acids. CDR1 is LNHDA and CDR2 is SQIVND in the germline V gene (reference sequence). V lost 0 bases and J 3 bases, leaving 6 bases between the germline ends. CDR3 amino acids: CASSIEGGYEQYF. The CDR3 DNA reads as TGTGCCAGTAGTATAGAGGGCGGCTACGAGCAGTACTTC.

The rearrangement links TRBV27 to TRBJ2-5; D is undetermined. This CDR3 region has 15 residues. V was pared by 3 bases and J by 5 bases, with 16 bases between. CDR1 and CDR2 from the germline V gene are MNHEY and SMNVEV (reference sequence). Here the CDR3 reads CASSFHVVWVETQYF. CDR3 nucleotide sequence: TGTGCCAGCAGTTTCCACGTAGTTTGGGTTGAGACCCAGTACTTC.

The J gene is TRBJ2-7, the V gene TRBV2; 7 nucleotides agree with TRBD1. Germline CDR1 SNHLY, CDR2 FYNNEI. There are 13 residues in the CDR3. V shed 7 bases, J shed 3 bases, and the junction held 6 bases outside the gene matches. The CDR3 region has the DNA TGTGCCAGCATTCAAAACAGGGGCTACGAGCAGTACTTC. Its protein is CASIQNRGYEQYF.

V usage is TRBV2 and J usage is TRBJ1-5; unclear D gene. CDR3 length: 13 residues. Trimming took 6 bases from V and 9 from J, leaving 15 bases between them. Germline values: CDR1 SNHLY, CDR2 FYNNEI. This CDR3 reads CASSPPLESPQHF. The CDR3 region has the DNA TGTGCCAGCAGCCCCCCCCTTGAGTCGCCCCAGCATTTT.

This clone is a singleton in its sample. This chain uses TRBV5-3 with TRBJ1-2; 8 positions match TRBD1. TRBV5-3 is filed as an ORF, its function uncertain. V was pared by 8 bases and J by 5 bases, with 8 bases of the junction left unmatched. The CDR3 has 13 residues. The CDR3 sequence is CASSRDRGYGYTF. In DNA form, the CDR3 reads TGTGCCAGCAGTCGCGACAGGGGATATGGCTACACCTTC.

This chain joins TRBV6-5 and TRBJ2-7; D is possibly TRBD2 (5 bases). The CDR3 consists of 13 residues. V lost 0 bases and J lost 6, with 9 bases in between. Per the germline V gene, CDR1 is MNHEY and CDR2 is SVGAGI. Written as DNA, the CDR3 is TGTGCCAGCAGTTACTCGAGAGGGCCCGAGCAGTACTTC. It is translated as CASSYSRGPEQYF.

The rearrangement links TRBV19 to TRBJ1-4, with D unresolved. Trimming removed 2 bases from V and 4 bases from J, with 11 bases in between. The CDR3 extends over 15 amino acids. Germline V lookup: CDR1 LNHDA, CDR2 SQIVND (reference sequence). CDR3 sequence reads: CASSITRTGNEKLFF. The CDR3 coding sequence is TGTGCCAGTAGTATAACTCGGACGGGTAATGAAAAACTGTTTTTT.

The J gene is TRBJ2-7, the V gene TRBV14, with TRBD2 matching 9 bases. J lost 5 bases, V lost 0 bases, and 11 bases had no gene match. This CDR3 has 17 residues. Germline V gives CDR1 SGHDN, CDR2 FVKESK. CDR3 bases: TGTGCCAGCAGCCAAGACCCAAACGGGCTAGCGGGGCACGAGCAGTACTTC. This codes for CASSQDPNGLAGHEQYF. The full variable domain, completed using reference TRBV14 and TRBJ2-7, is EAGVTQFPSHSVIEKGQTVTLRCDPISGHDNLYWYRRVMGKEIKFLLHFVKESKQDESGMPNNRFLAERTGGTYSTLKVQPAELEDSGVYFCASSQDPNGLAGHEQYFGPGTRLTVT.

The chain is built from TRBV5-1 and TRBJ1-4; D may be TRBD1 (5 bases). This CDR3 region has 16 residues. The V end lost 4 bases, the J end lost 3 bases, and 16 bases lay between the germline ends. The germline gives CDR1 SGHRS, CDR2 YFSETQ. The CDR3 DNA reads TGCGCCAGCAGCCCGGAGGCGGGGACCCCTAATGAAAAACTGTTTTTT. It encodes CASSPEAGTPNEKLFF.

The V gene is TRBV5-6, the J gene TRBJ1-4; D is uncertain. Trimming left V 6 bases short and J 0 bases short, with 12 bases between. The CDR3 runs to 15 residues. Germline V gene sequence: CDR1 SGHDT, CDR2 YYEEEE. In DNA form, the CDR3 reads TGTGCCAGCATACGCTGGAGCGCAACTAATGAAAAACTGTTTTTT. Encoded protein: CASIRWSATNEKLFF.

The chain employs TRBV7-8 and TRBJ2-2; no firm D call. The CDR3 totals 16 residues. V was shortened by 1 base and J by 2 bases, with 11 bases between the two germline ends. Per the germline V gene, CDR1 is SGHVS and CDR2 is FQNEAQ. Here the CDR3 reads CASSLVVGRNTGELFF. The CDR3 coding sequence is TGTGCCAGCAGCTTAGTTGTAGGGCGAAACACCGGGGAGCTGTTTTTT. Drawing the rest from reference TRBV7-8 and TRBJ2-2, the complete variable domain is GAGVSQSPRYKVAKRGQDVALRCDPISGHVSLFWYQQALGQGPEFLTYFQNEAQLDKSGLPSDRFFAERPEGSVSTLKIQRTQQEDSAVYLCASSLVVGRNTGELFFGEGSRLTVL.

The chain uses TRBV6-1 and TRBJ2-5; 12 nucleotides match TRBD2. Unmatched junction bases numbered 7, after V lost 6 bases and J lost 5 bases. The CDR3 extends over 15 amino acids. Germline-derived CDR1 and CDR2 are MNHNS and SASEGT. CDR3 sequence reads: CASSQLAGGGETQYF. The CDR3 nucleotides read TGTGCCAGCAGCCAACTAGCGGGGGGTGGGGAGACCCAGTACTTC.

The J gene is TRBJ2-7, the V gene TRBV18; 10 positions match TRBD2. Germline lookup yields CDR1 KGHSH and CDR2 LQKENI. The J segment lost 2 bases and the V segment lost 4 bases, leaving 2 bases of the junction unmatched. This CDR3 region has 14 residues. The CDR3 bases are TGTGCCAGCTCACGGACTAGCGGCACCTACGAGCAGTACTTC. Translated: CASSRTSGTYEQYF.

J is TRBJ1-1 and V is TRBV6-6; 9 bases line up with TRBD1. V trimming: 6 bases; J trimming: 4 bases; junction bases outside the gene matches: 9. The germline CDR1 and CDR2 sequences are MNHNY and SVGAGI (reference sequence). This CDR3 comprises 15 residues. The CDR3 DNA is TGTGCCAGCAGCCCCGGGGACAGGGTTTTCACTGAAGCTTTCTTT. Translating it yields CASSPGDRVFTEAFF.

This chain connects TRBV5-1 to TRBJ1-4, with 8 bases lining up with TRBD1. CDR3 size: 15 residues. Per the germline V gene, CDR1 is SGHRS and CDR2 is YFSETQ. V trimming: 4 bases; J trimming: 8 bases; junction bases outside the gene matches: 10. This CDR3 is CASSGGQAKPEKLFF. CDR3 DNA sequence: TGCGCCAGCAGCGGGGGACAGGCCAAACCGGAAAAACTGTTTTTT.